The clone carrying this T cell receptor (beta chain) was recorded at least ten times. The entry originates in a study of T cells in Graves' hyperthyroidism and ophthalmopathy. Amplification of TCR beta CDR3 regions used RNA as the template. The HTBI primer set served for first-round RT-PCR of the TCR CDR3. TCRdb re-analysed the multiplex PCR reads in MiXCR, keeping a single row per CDR3 protein. This table has 200,000 to 300,000 distinct CDR3 sequences, 24% appearing once. The CDR3 extends over 15 amino acids. The trim removed 2 bases at V and 6 bases at J, leaving 6 bases unmatched. From germline, CDR1 is MNHEY and CDR2 SMNVEV (reference sequence).

The chain couples TRBV27 to TRBJ2-2; 7 bases map to TRBD2. Sequencing was performed on blood. The clonotype was recovered from a woman aged 40 to 50 with Graves' ophthalmopathy. The CDR3 reads CASSLNRDYSGELFF. In nucleotides, the CDR3 is TGTGCCAGCAGTTTAAATCGGGACTATTCCGGGGAGCTGTTTTTT.